This entry lists 10 T cell receptor beta chains sequenced from one sample in a study of graft-versus-host responses after intestinal transplantation. TCRdb keeps only in-frame clones here, not all; method: immunoSEQ multiplex PCR. The sample gives approximately 77,000 clones, approximately 91% of which show up once; approximately 0.35% is in the top ten. These receptors have no identified antigens. Sequencing used unstimulated CD4+ T cells sorted from spleen or lymph node cells, obtained before intestinal transplant. These receptors came from a human donor who received an intestinal transplant.

This chain joins TRBV7-8 and TRBJ2-7; D unresolved. The V gene lost 2 bases and the J gene lost 2 bases, with 4 bases spanning the gap. Germline V gives CDR1 SGHVS, CDR2 FQNEAQ. CDR3 length: 12 residues. This CDR3 is CASSLTTYEQYF. The CDR3 nucleotides are TGTGCCAGCAGCTTAACTACCTACGAGCAGTACTTC.

The chain is built from TRBV28 and TRBJ2-4, with D possibly matching TRBD1 (6 bases). This CDR3 has 15 residues. The germline CDR1 and CDR2 sequences are MDHEN and SYDVKM. V lost 3 bases and J 6 bases, leaving 15 bases between the germline ends. CDR3 DNA sequence: TGTGCCAGCAGTTTGGGGGCTTTTGGGGGAAACATTCAGTACTTC. As protein: CASSLGAFGGNIQYF.

This chain uses TRBV2 with TRBJ1-2; D remains ambiguous. The germline CDR1 and CDR2 sequences are SNHLY and FYNNEI. Trimming removed 1 base at V and 6 bases at J, with 9 bases between. This CDR3 region has 13 residues. In nucleotides, the CDR3 is TGTGCCAGCAGTGAAGTGGGCTCGGATGGCTACACCTTC. It specifies CASSEVGSDGYTF.

The V gene is TRBV27, the J gene TRBJ1-4; a possible D gene is TRBD1 (6 bases). The CDR3 extends over 15 amino acids. The V and J ends lost 7 bases and 3 bases respectively, with 15 bases between them. Germline V CDR1 and CDR2: MNHEY, SMNVEV (reference sequence). CDR3 in amino acids: CASIPAWGPNEKLFF. The CDR3 nucleotides are TGTGCCAGCATCCCCGCGTGGGGGCCTAATGAAAAACTGTTTTTT.

The rearrangement uses TRBV2 and TRBJ2-1; 8 nucleotides agree with TRBD2. Germline CDR1 is SNHLY and CDR2 is FYNNEI. J was trimmed by 11 bases and V by 2 bases; bases with no gene match: 8. The CDR3 loop spans 14 amino acids. The CDR3 region has the DNA TGTGCCAGCAGTGAATGGGGAGGACTAGCCCAGCAGTTCTTC. Protein sequence: CASSEWGGLAQQFF.

The V and J genes are TRBV6-1 and TRBJ2-7; D is possibly TRBD1 (6 bases). Trimming took off 6 bases at V and 2 bases at J, with 14 bases between the two ends. CDR1 is MNHNS and CDR2 is SASEGT in the germline V gene. CDR3 length: 14 amino acids. The CDR3 loop is CASRRQGKAYEQYF. CDR3 DNA: TGTGCCAGCAGGCGGCAGGGGAAGGCCTACGAGCAGTACTTC.

This clone was seen only once. V gene TRBV5-4 combines with J gene TRBJ2-7; maybe TRBD2 (5 bases). CDR3 length equals 16 residues. Per germline, CDR1 SGHNT and CDR2 YYREEE (reference sequence). Trimming shortened V by 0 bases and J by 1 base, and 14 bases separated the two germline ends. The CDR3 DNA reads as TGTGCCAGCAGCTTGGATCCAACGGGGAATTCCTACGAGCAGTACTTC. It yields the protein CASSLDPTGNSYEQYF.

The V call is TRBV2, the J call TRBJ2-1, with 7 bases aligning to TRBD2. The CDR3 length is 12 residues. Looked up from germline, CDR1 is SNHLY and CDR2 is FYNNEI. V lost 7 bases and J lost 7; bases outside the gene matches: 4. The CDR3 loop reads CASNGEGNEQFF. The CDR3 DNA is TGTGCCAGCAACGGGGAGGGTAATGAGCAGTTCTTC.

CDR3 sequence: CASSIDRGRHGYTF. Written as DNA, the CDR3 is TGTGCCAGTAGTATTGACAGGGGGCGCCATGGCTACACCTTC. The genes are TRBV19 and TRBJ1-2, with TRBD1 identical over 10 bases. Trimming took 3 bases from V and 6 from J; bases not matched to a gene: 4. Germline V gene lookup returns CDR1 LNHDA and CDR2 SQIVND (reference sequence). This CDR3 region has 14 residues.

The J gene is TRBJ2-2, the V gene TRBV6-5; TRBD2 aligns across 9 bases. The V gene's germline CDR1 is MNHEY and CDR2 SVGAGI. The CDR3 contains 15 residues. Trimming at V came to 5 bases and at J to 6 bases, leaving 7 bases not matched to a gene. The DNA of the CDR3 is TGTGCCAGCAGTAAACACGGGACTAGCCCCGGGGAGCTGTTTTTT. It yields the protein CASSKHGTSPGELFF.